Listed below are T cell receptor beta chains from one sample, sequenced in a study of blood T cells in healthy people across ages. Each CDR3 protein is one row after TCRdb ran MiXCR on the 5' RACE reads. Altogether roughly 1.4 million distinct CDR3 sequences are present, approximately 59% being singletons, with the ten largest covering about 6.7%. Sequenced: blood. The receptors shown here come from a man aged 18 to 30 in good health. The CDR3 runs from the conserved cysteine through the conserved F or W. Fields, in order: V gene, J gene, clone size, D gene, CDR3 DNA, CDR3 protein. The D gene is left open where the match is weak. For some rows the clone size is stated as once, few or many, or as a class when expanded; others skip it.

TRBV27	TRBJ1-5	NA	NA	TGTGCCAGCATGGAAAGGCAGGGGAGCAATCAGCCCCAGCATTTT	CASMERQGSNQPQHF
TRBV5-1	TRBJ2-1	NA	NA	TGCGCCAGCAGCTTGGAAACGTTTGTTTGGAATGAGCAGTTCTTC	CASSLETFVWNEQFF
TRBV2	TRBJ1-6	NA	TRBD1	TGTGCCAGCAATCCGATGCAGGGGGCTGTTTCACCCCTCCACTTT	CASNPMQGAVSPLHF
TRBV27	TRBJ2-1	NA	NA	TGTGCCAGCAGTTTAGGAACAGGGTTACGGGAGCAGTTCTTC	CASSLGTGLREQFF
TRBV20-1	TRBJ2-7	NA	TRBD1	TGCAGTGCCGAACAGGGGTCAGTGGGCTACGAGCAGTACTTC	CSAEQGSVGYEQYF
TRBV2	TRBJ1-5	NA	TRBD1	TGTGCCAGCAGGACGGCCGGGACAGTTATCAATCAGCCCCAGCATTTT	CASRTAGTVINQPQHF
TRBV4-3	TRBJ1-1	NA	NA	TGCGCCAGCAGCCGACATGTGGGGGTTAGTGGAGCTTTCTTT	CASSRHVGVSGAFF
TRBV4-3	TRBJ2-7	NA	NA	TGCGCCAGCAGCCTCGGGACGGAACCCTACGAGCAGCACTTC	CASSLGTEPYEQHF
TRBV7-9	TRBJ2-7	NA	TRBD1	TGTGCCAGCAGCGGAACCGGGACAGGGGGCGGCTACGAGCAGTACTTC	CASSGTGTGGGYEQYF
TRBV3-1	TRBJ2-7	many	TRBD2	TGTGCCAGCAGCCAAAGGGACTACTCCTACGAGCAGTACTTC	CASSQRDYSYEQYF
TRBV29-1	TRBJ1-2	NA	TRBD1	TGCAGCGTTGAAGAACCGGGACAGGGTGTCTATGGCTACACCTTC	CSVEEPGQGVYGYTF
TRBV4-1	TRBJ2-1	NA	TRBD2	TGCGCCAGCAGCCAAAGAAAAGCGGGAGGGTACAGTGAGCAGTTCTTC	CASSQRKAGGYSEQFF
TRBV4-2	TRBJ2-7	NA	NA	TGTGCCAGCAGCCAAGAGGGACGGGCCCACGAGCAGTACTTC	CASSQEGRAHEQYF
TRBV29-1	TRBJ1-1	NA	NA	TGCAGCGTGAGAGGACAGCAGAACACTGAAGCTTTCTTT	CSVRGQQNTEAFF
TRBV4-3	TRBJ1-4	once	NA	TGCGCCAGCAGCCAAGATCTGGCGGATACTGAAAAACTGTTTTTT	CASSQDLADTEKLFF
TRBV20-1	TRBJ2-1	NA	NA	TGCAGTGCTAGAGATTCTGGGAGTGGGTACAATGAGCAGTTCTTC	CSARDSGSGYNEQFF
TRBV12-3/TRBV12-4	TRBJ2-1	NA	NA	TGTGCCAGCAGTTATCTTCCCAGCAACTATGAGCAGTTCTTC	CASSYLPSNYEQFF
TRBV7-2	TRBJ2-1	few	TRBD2	TGTGCCAGCCACATCGTATCTAGCGGGGGAATGAATGAGCAGTTCTTC	CASHIVSSGGMNEQFF
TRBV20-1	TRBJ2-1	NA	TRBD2	TGCAGTGCTAGAGCGGGGGGGGGCTCCTACAATGAGCAGTTCTTC	CSARAGGGSYNEQFF
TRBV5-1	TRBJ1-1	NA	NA	TGCGCCAGCAGCCCTCGGACCGGACACGGGGTCACTGAAGCTTTCTTT	CASSPRTGHGVTEAFF
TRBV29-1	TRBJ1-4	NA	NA	TGCAGCGTTGAAAGGGGGGACGGAAAACTGTTTTTT	CSVERGDGKLFF
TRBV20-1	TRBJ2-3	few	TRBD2	TGCAGTGCGCCCCGACTAGCGGGGGTCACAGATACGCAGTATTTT	CSAPRLAGVTDTQYF
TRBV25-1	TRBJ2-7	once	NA	TGTGCCAGCAGTGAATTTAGGGCAGGAGCCTACGAGCAGTACTTC	CASSEFRAGAYEQYF
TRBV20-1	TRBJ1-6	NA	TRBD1	TGCAGTGCTAAAGGACAGGGCTTTTCCCTCCACTTT	CSAKGQGFSLHF
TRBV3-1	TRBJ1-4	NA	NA	TGTGCCAGCAGCCAAGTGCCGGGCAGGGCAACTAATGAAAAACTGTTTTTT	CASSQVPGRATNEKLFF
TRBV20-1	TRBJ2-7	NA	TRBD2	TGCAGTGCCACCGGATTTAGCGGGGAACTAATCTCCTACGAGCAGTACTTC	CSATGFSGELISYEQYF
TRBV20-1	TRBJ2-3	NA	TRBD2	TGCAGTGCCAGCCCAGGACTAGCGGGCATCACAGATACGCAGTATTTT	CSASPGLAGITDTQYF
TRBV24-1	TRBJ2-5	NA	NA	TGTGCCACCAGTGATTTGCAAGACCCAGAGACCCAGTACTTC	CATSDLQDPETQYF
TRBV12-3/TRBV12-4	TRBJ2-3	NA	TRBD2	TGTGCCAGCAGCATCCTAGCGGGCCCCACAGATACGCAGTATTTT	CASSILAGPTDTQYF
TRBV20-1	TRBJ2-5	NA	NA	TGCAGTGCTTGGAAGGGTAATGAGCAGTACTTC	CSAWKGNEQYF
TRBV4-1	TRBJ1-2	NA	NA	TGCGCCAGCAGCCAAGTCCCCGATAACTATGGCTACACCTTC	CASSQVPDNYGYTF
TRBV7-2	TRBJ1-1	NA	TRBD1	TGTGCCAGCAGCCGACGACCGGGACAGGGCACTGAAGCTTTCTTT	CASSRRPGQGTEAFF
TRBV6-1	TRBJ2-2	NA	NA	TGTGCCAGCAGTGAAGATGGGCAGATTGGCGGGGAGCTGTTTTTT	CASSEDGQIGGELFF
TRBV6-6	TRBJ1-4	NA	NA	TGTGCCAGCAGTTACTCGATTGTCGGGAGCGGTGAAAAACTGTTTTTT	CASSYSIVGSGEKLFF
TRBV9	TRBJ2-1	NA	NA	TGTGCCAGCAGCTCGTCTGACATCCATGAGCAGTTCTTC	CASSSSDIHEQFF
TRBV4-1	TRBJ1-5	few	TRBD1	TGCGCCAGCAGTTCGGACAGGGGTTTATCTCAGCCCCAGCATTTT	CASSSDRGLSQPQHF
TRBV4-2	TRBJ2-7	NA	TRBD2	TGTGCCAGCAGCCAAGTGAGTCTAGCGGGGGGATTGGGCGAGCAGTACTTC	CASSQVSLAGGLGEQYF
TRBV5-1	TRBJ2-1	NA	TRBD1	TGCGCCAGCAGCTTTGAGGTAGGGGGCCTGACCTACAATGAGCAGTTCTTC	CASSFEVGGLTYNEQFF
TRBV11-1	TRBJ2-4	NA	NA	TGTGCCAGCAGCCCCCGGCAAGTAGGAAACATTCAGTACTTC	CASSPRQVGNIQYF
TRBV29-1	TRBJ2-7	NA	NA	TGCAGCGTTGAAGAGGCGGGGCGTGGGGAGCAGTACTTC	CSVEEAGRGEQYF
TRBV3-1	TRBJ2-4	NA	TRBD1	TGTGCCAGCAGCCAACCGGACAGGGGGCGGACCATTCAGTACTTC	CASSQPDRGRTIQYF
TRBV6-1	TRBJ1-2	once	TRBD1	TGTGCCAGCAGCGCCCTCGGGACAGGGCCGGGAGGCTACACCTTC	CASSALGTGPGGYTF
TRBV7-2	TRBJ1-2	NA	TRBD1	TGTGCCAGCAGCCCAGGGGGGGAACTCTATGGCTACACCTTC	CASSPGGELYGYTF
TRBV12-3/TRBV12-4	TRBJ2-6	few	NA	TGTGCCAGCAGCTCGTATGGGGCCAACGTCCTGACTTTC	CASSSYGANVLTF
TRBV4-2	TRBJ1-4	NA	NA	TGTGCCAGCAGCCTCAGAAATCCCGAAAAACTGTTTTTT	CASSLRNPEKLFF
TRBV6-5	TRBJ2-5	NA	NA	TGTGCCAGCAGTTACGATCGTAGCGGCTTACAAGAGACCCAGTACTTC	CASSYDRSGLQETQYF
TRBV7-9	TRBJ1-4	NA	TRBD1	TGCGCCAGCAGCTCCGGATCCGGGACAGGCGCCGAAAAACTGTTTTTT	CASSSGSGTGAEKLFF
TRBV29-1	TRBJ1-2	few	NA	TGCAGCGCTTGGGAGGCAGGGGCCTATGGCTACACCTTC	CSAWEAGAYGYTF